This T cell receptor (beta chain) was sequenced during a study of shared clonotypes between healthy human individuals (TCRdb year 2020). As for the study more broadly: The cohort included a few men and a couple of women between 18 and 49 years of age. For each donor, CD4 naive and CD4 memory were each run on three plates, CD8 naive on two plates, and CD8 memory on one plate. To estimate repertoire size and how much clonotype sharing occurs between individuals, the study deeply sequenced the blood TCR repertoires of several healthy adults. To increase sequencing depth and limit assay-specific biases, TCR repertoire library preparation and sequencing were carried out by different laboratories using diverse techniques. Leukapheresis yielded between about 0.9 and 9 billion PBMCs per donor. Broad study findings and their caveats: Roughly 5% of naive CD4, 3% to 4% of naive CD8, about 2.1% of memory CD4, and 0.4% of memory CD8 clonotypes were shared across four donors. The genetic and exposure-history diversity represented was limited by the small number of donors. Compared with non-shared clonotypes, the clonotypes found in all four sorted-subset donors had higher generation probabilities. Even with the large sequencing depth, rarefaction of the sorted-subset datasets indicated that sequencing was incomplete. Sampling was restricted to blood, and TCR repertoires in tissue are likely to differ from TCR repertoires in blood. Larger estimated clonotype richness was generally found for naive subsets than for memory subsets. Pairwise subsampling indicated that sequencing depth was expected to affect the degree of clonotype sharing among donors.

As concerns this clone: No cognate antigen has been identified for it. Base qualities are missing; no much larger clone stands one base away.

Using the deep immunoSEQ assay, TCR CDR3 regions were amplified from genomic DNA by multiplex PCR. Genomic DNA extracted from each cell subset was distributed evenly over all wells of several immunoSEQ 96-well plates, and each plate served as one replicate. For sorted subsets, 200 to 250 ng genomic DNA, equal to 30,000 to 35,000 T cell genomes, was loaded into each replicate PCR. Purified libraries were measured with a Qubit 3.0 fluorometer, size-checked on a Bioanalyzer 2100, and measured again with the KAPA Library Quantification kit. Every immunoSEQ 96-well plate was sequenced on a dedicated single-read 150-cycle Illumina NextSeq 550 flow cell. In the source study's methods: Because the immunoSEQ output included only junctional sequences and no quality scores, the filtering could not be the same as the filtering used for full-length reads. Sequences were annotated with PyIR, a Python wrapper for IgBLAST v1.9, using IMGT germline references to assign V/J genes and CDR3. Any read was removed if the V/J assignment was weak (E-value above 1e-6), the CDR3 was missing, or the read contained stop codons, out-of-frame junctions, or ambiguous translated residues. A V3J clonotype was defined by an identical inferred V gene, J gene, and CDR3 amino acid sequence. Percentage overlap between repertoires was calculated by dividing the number of shared unique clonotypes by the size of the smaller repertoire. Repertoire richness was assessed with RTK rarefaction, the Chao1 estimator, and Recon v2.1 estimates of unobserved clonotypes. Generation probabilities for all TCRbeta clonotypes obtained by the gDNA method from a few donors were computed using OLGA. TCRdb took this table from immuneACCESS and kept in-frame rearrangements with V and J called. Such tables lack part of the clones; where checked against another copy, unresolved V genes explain under half of the gap, and the rest is unexplained. The D gene and trimming were derived from the DNA, and the V and J assignments and clone size from that table. Within this sample are millions of clones, with approximately 94% of them counted one time only. The top ten clones comprise 0.9% to 1.4% of the sample.

The germline V gene yields WSHSY for CDR1 and SAAADI for CDR2. The V end loses 4 bases and the J end loses 0 bases, and a stretch of 7 bases separates them. The CDR3 contains 14 residues, cysteine and phenylalanine counted. Just CDR3 DNA is preserved here, 42 bases in frame from base 1. CD8 naive samples were CD45RO-negative cells positively selected for CCR7, giving a CD45RA+CCR7+ population that excluded TemRA cells. The donors were healthy, HIV-negative adults with no recently reported acute infections or vaccinations. Only Caucasian adults living in Nashville, Tennessee, USA were represented among the donors. Blood was obtained by leukapheresis, after which PBMCs were separated by Ficoll-Histopaque density gradient centrifugation and cryopreserved in liquid nitrogen vapor phase. Purity and quantity of every magnetically sorted T cell population were checked by analytical flow cytometry. Genomic DNA was isolated from every sorted fraction and measured by UV absorbance on a Nanodrop 2000c.

Material: naive CD8+ T cells sorted from blood. The cell subset or site label corresponds to: CD45RA+CCR7+. The V and J segments used are TRBV10-2 and TRBJ1-3; no confident D gene assignment can be made. The sequence derives from a man aged 18 to 30 in good health. CDR3 loop: CASSAAYSGNTIYF. The nucleotide sequence reads as follows: TGCGCCAGCAGTGCGGCCTACTCTGGAAACACCATATATTTT.